The 14 T cell receptor beta chains below come from one sample, sequenced in a study of blood T cells in healthy people across ages. The second PCR ran about 6 to 11 cycles with a sample-barcoded 5' primer and J-beta primers. TCRdb reanalysed the 5' RACE reads using MiXCR and keeps one entry per CDR3 protein. The sample holds 700,000 to 850,000 distinct CDR3 sequences, 35% to 40% seen once. Sequenced input: blood. The receptor source for this set is a man between 18 and 29 years old in good health.

The chain has TRBV20-1 and TRBJ2-3; D could derive from TRBD1 or TRBD2 (5 bases each). Germline CDR1 is DFQATT and CDR2 is SNEGSKA (reference sequence). V lost 6 bases to trimming and J lost 2 bases, with 12 bases between them. The length of the CDR3 is 13 residues. CDR3 DNA: TGCAGTGCCCAGATGGGGACCACAGATACGCAGTATTTT. Translated: CSAQMGTTDTQYF.

This clonotype was seen ten or more times. This chain joins TRBV9 and TRBJ1-2; D may be TRBD1 (6 bases). The CDR3 covers 14 residues. Germline values: CDR1 SGDLS, CDR2 YYNGEE. The V end lost 0 bases, the J end lost 4 bases, and 10 bases lay between the germline ends. CDR3 in amino acids: CASSVADSPYGYTF. In DNA, the CDR3 is TGTGCCAGCAGCGTAGCGGACAGCCCCTATGGCTACACCTTC.

This chain joins TRBV29-1 and TRBJ2-7, with D hard to call. The germline gives CDR1 SQVTM, CDR2 ANQGSEA. The CDR3 sequence is 13 residues long. V lost 7 bases, J lost 2 bases, and 15 bases lay in between. The CDR3 loop is CSAVDNHPYEQYF. The CDR3 nucleotides read TGCAGCGCCGTCGACAACCATCCCTACGAGCAGTACTTC.

This clonotype was detected a few times. The chain couples TRBV24-1 to TRBJ2-4; 7 nucleotides match TRBD1. The germline V gene encodes CDR1 KGHDR and CDR2 SFDVKD. The CDR3 has 16 residues. V lost 9 bases to trimming and J lost 2 bases; unmatched junction nucleotides: 12. The CDR3 bases are TGTGCCACCGTTAAAGGGGGCTTGATAACCAAAAACATTCAGTACTTC. This translates into CATVKGGLITKNIQYF.

At least ten counts were recorded for this clonotype. The J gene is TRBJ1-5, the V gene TRBV6-2 or TRBV6-3, with no clear D. Germline CDR1 is MNHEY and CDR2 is SVGEGT. The length of the CDR3 is 12 residues. Trimming removed 4 bases at V and 9 bases at J, with 10 bases between. CDR3 loop: CASSSDPSPQHF. CDR3 sequence (DNA): TGTGCCAGCAGTTCTGATCCTTCGCCCCAGCATTTT.

V gene TRBV7-3 combines with J gene TRBJ2-4; D ambiguous. The CDR3 is made up of 17 amino acids. The germline V and J ends were trimmed by 5 bases and 0 bases, with 17 bases remaining between them. Germline assignment: CDR1 SGHTA and CDR2 FQGTGA. The CDR3 loop reads CASSPILQPLAKNIQYF. CDR3 coding DNA: TGTGCCAGCAGCCCGATCTTACAGCCTCTAGCCAAAAACATTCAGTACTTC.

The chain has TRBV7-2 and TRBJ1-1; TRBD1 matches 7 bases. CDR1 and CDR2 from the germline V gene are SGHTA and FQGNSA. The CDR3 covers 15 residues. V trimming: 1 base; J trimming: 5 bases; junction bases outside the gene matches: 7. This chain's CDR3 is CASSLESQGETEAFF. CDR3 DNA sequence: TGTGCCAGCAGCTTAGAAAGCCAGGGGGAAACTGAAGCTTTCTTT.

As to this clonotype: A much more abundant neighbour one base away suggests this may be a read error. The rearrangement joins TRBV10-3 to TRBJ2-7, with D possibly called TRBD1 or TRBD2 (5 bases each). The CDR3 is 15 amino acids. CDR1 ENHRY and CDR2 SYGVKD come from the germline V gene. The DNA for the CDR3 is TGTGTCATCAGGGATATTACCGGGAAAAACTACGAGCAGTACTTC. Protein: CVIRDITGKNYEQYF.

The V call is TRBV12-3 or TRBV12-4, the J call TRBJ1-4; no reliable D call. V was shortened by 3 bases and J by 6 bases, with 11 bases between the two germline ends. The CDR3 runs to 14 residues. In DNA form, the CDR3 reads TGTGCCAGCAGTTTTACGGGCTCCTATGAAAAACTGTTTTTT. The encoded protein is CASSFTGSYEKLFF.

There are a few counts of this clonotype. The chain is built from TRBV28 and TRBJ2-3; 8 nucleotides align to TRBD2. Germline lookup yields CDR1 MDHEN and CDR2 SYDVKM. V was pared by 6 bases and J by 2 bases, with 7 bases of the junction left unmatched. CDR3 length equals 15 residues. CDR3: CASRPQRGLTDTQYF. DNA for the CDR3: TGTGCCAGCAGACCCCAGCGGGGGCTCACAGATACGCAGTATTTT. Drawing the rest from reference TRBV28 and TRBJ2-3, the complete variable domain is DVKVTQSSRYLVKRTGEKVFLECVQDMDHENMFWYRQDPGLGLRLIYFSYDVKMKEKGDIPEGYSVSREKKERFSLILESASTNQTSMYLCASRPQRGLTDTQYFGPGTRLTVL.

This clonotype came up many times. The J gene is TRBJ2-1, the V gene TRBV29-1, with TRBD2 identical over 12 bases. V dropped 1 base and J dropped 9; count of bases not matched to a gene: 10. Looked up from germline, CDR1 is SQVTM and CDR2 is ANQGSEA. This CDR3 has 16 residues. CDR3 coding DNA: TGCAGCGTTGAAGGGCTAGCGGGGGGGAATTTGGGTGAGCAGTTCTTC. Its translation: CSVEGLAGGNLGEQFF.

A remark on this clonotype: A much larger clone differs from this one at a single base, so this may be a read error. V is TRBV29-1 and J is TRBJ1-2; D is unclear. The CDR3 is 11 residues long. Trimming removed 4 bases at V and 12 bases at J, with 15 bases between. Germline loops: CDR1 SQVTM, CDR2 ANQGSEA. In nucleotides, the CDR3 is TGCAGCGTTGTTGGGGTCGGAGGCAACACCTTC. Translated: CSVVGVGGNTF.

The gene calls are TRBV29-1 and TRBJ1-2; D might be TRBD1 (5 bases). The CDR3 is made up of 13 amino acids. V was pared by 0 bases and J by 7 bases, with 12 bases between. Germline V gene data show CDR1 as SQVTM and CDR2 as ANQGSEA. CDR3 DNA sequence: TGCAGCGTTGAAGATCGGCGGGGGAGTGGCTACACCTTC. Its translation: CSVEDRRGSGYTF. Combining the CDR3 with reference TRBV29-1 and TRBJ1-2 gives the whole variable domain SAVISQKPSRDICQRGTSLTIQCQVDSQVTMMFWYRQQPGQSLTLIATANQGSEATYESGFVIDKFPISRPNLTFSTLTVSNMSPEDSSIYLCSVEDRRGSGYTFGSGTRLTVV.

The genes are TRBV5-6 and TRBJ2-4, with 9 bases aligning to TRBD2. The J call could be wrong; TRBJ2-7 is a better fit for the DNA end. This CDR3 has 16 residues. CDR1 and CDR2 (germline): SGHDT, YYEEEE. CDR3 sequence: CASSLSRGLAIYEQYF. CDR3 DNA: TGTGCCAGCAGCTTGAGTCGTGGACTAGCGATCTACGAGCAGTACTTC.